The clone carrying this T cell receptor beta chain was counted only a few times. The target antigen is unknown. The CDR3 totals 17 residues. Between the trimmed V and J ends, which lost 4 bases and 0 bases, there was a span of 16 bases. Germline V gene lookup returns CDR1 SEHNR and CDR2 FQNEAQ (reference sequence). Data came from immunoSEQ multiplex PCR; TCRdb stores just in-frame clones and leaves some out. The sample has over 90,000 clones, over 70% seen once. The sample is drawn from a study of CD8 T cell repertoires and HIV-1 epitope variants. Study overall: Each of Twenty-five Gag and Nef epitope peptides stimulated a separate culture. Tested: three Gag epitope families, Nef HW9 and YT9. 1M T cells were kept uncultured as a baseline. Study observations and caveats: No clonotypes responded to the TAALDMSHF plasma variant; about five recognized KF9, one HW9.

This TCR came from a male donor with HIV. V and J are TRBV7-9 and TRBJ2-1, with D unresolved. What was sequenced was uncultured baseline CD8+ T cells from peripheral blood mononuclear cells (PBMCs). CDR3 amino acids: CASSSTDPARSYNEQFF. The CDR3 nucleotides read TGTGCCAGCAGCTCAACTGACCCCGCCCGCTCCTACAATGAGCAGTTCTTC. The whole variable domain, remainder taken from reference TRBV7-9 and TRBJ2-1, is DTGVSQNPRHKITKRGQNVTFRCDPISEHNRLYWYRQTLGQGPEFLTYFQNEAQLEKSRLLSDRFSAERPKGSFSTLEIQRTEQGDSAMYLCASSSTDPARSYNEQFFGPGTRLTVL.